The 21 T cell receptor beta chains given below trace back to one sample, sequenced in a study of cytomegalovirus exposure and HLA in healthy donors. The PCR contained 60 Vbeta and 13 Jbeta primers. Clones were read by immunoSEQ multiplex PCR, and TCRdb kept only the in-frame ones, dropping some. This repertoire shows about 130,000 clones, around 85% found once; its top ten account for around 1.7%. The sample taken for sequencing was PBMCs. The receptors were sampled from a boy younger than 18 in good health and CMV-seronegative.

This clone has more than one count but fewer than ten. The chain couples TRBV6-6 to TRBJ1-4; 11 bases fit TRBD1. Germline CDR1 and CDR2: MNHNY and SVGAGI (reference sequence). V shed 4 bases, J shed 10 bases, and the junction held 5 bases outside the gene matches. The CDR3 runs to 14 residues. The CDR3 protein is CASSSSDRGLKLFF. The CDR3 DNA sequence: TGTGCCAGCAGTTCCTCGGACAGGGGGCTAAAACTGTTTTTT.

The CDR3, as DNA: TGTGCCAGCAGCCGAGAATTTAGGGGGCAGGACACTGAAGCTTTCTTT. This sequence encodes CASSREFRGQDTEAFF. The rearrangement uses TRBV4-2 and TRBJ1-1, with 7 bases aligning to TRBD1. V shed 4 bases and J 3 bases; nucleotides not matched to a gene: 11. Per the germline V gene, CDR1 is LGHNA and CDR2 is YNFKEQ. The CDR3 extends over 16 amino acids.

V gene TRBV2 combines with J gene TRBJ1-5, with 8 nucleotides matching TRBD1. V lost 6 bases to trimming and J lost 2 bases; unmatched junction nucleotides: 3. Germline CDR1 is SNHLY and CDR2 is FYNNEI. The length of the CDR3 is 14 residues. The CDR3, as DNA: TGTGCCAGCAGCTCGACAGGGGGCAATCAGCCCCAGCATTTT. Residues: CASSSTGGNQPQHF.

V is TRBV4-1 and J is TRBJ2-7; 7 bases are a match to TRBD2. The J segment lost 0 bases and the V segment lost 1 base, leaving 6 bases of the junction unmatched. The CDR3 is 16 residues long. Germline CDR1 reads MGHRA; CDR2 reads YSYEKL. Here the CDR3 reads CASSQGLAGDSYEQYF. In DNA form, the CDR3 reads TGCGCCAGCAGCCAAGGGCTGGCGGGAGACTCCTACGAGCAGTACTTC.

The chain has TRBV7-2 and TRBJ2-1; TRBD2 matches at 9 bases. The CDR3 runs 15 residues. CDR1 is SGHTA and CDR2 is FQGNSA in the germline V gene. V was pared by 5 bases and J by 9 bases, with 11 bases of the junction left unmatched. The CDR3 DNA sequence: TGTGCCAGCAGCCAAAGGTGGGCAGCGGGGGGTGAGCAGTTCTTC. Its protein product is CASSQRWAAGGEQFF.

The CDR3 here is CASSLEPSEVYEQYF. The DNA of the CDR3 is TGTGCCAGCAGCTTAGAACCTAGCGAGGTCTACGAGCAGTACTTC. The rearrangement joins TRBV7-3 to TRBJ2-7, with D perhaps matching TRBD2 (6 bases). The germline CDR1 and CDR2 sequences are SGHTA and FQGTGA. Trimming stripped 2 bases from V and 3 bases from J, with 14 bases between. The CDR3 sequence is 15 residues long.

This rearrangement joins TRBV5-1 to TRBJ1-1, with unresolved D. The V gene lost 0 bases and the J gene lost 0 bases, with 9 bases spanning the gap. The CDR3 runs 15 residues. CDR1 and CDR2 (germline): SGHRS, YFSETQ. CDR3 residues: CASSLGSGMNTEAFF. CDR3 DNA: TGCGCCAGCAGCTTGGGTTCAGGAATGAACACTGAAGCTTTCTTT.

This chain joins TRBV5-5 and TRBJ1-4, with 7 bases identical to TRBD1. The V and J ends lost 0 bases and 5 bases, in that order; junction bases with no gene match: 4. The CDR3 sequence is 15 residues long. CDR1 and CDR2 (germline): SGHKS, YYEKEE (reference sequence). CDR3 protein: CASSLGGGRNEKLFF. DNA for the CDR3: TGTGCCAGCAGCTTGGGAGGGGGCCGAAATGAAAAACTGTTTTTT.

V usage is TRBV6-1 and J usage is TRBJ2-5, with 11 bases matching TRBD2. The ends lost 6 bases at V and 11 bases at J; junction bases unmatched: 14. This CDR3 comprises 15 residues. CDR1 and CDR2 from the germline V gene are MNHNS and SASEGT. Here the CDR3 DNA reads TGTGCCAGCAGACCACGACTAGCGGGAACGGGTGAGCAGTACTTC. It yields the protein CASRPRLAGTGEQYF.

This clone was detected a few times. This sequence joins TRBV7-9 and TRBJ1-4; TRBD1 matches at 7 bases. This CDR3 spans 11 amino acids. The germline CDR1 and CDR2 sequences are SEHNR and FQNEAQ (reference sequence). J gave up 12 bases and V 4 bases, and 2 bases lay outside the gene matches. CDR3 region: CASSSDRELFF. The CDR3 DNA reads TGTGCCAGCAGCTCCGACAGGGAACTGTTTTTT.

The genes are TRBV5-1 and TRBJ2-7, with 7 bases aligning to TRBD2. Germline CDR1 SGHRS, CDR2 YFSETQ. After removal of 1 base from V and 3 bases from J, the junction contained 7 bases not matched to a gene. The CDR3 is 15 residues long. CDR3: CASSLSGGFSYEQYF. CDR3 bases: TGCGCCAGCAGCTTGTCGGGAGGTTTCAGCTACGAGCAGTACTTC. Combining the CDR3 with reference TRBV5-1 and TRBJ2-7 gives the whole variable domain KAGVTQTPRYLIKTRGQQVTLSCSPISGHRSVSWYQQTPGQGLQFLFEYFSETQRNKGNFPGRFSGRQFSNSRSEMNVSTLELGDSALYLCASSLSGGFSYEQYFGPGTRLTVT.

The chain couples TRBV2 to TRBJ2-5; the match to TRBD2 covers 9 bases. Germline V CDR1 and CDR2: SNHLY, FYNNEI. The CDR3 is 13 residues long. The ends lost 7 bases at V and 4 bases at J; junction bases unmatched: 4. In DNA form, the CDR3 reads TGTGCCAGCAATTCACTAGCGGGAGAGACCCAGTACTTC. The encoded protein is CASNSLAGETQYF.

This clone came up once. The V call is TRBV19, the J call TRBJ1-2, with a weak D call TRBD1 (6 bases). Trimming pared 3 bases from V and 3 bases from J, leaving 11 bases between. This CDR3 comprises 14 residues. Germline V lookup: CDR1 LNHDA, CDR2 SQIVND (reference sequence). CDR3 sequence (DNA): TGTGCCAGTAGTATTTCAGGGGCTCACTATGGCTACACCTTC. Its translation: CASSISGAHYGYTF.

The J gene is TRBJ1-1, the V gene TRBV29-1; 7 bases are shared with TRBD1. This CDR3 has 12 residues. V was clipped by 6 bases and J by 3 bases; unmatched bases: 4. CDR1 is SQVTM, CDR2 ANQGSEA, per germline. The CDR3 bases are TGCAGCGTCACGGGACAGTACACTGAAGCTTTCTTT. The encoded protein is CSVTGQYTEAFF. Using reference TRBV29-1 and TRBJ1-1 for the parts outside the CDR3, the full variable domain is SAVISQKPSRDICQRGTSLTIQCQVDSQVTMMFWYRQQPGQSLTLIATANQGSEATYESGFVIDKFPISRPNLTFSTLTVSNMSPEDSSIYLCSVTGQYTEAFFGQGTRLTVV.

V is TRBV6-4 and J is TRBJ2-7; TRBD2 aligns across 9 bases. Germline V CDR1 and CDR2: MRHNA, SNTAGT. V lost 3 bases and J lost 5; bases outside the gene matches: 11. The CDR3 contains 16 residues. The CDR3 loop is CASSEAGGRGKNEQYF. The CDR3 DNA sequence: TGTGCCAGCAGTGAGGCGGGAGGGAGGGGAAAAAACGAGCAGTACTTC.

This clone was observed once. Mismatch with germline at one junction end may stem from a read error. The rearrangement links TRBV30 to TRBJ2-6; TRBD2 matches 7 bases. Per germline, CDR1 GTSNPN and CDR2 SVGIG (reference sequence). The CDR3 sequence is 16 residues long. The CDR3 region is CAWGRVGDSGANVLPF. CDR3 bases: TGTGCCTGGGGGAGGGTGGGGGACTCTGGGGCCAACGTCCTGCCTTTC.

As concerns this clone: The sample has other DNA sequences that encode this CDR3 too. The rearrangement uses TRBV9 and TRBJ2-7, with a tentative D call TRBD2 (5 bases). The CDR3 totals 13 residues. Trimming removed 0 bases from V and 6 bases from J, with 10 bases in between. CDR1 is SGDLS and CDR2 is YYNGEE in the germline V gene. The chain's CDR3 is CASSVGGGSEQYF. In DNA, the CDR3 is TGTGCCAGCAGCGTAGGGGGTGGGAGCGAGCAGTACTTC.

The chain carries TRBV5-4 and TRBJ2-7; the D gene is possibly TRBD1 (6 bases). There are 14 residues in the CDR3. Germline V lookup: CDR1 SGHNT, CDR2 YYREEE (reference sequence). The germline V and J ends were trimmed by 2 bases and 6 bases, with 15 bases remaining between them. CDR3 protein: CASSFRQAPGEQYF. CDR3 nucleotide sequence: TGTGCCAGCAGCTTCCGACAGGCCCCGGGCGAGCAGTACTTC.

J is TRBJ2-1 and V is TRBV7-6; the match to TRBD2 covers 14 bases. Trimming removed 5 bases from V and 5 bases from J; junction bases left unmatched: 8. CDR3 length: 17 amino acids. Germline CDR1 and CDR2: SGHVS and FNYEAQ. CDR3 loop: CASSGGLAGVGHNEQFF. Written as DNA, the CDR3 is TGTGCCAGCAGCGGGGGACTAGCGGGAGTAGGCCACAATGAGCAGTTCTTC.

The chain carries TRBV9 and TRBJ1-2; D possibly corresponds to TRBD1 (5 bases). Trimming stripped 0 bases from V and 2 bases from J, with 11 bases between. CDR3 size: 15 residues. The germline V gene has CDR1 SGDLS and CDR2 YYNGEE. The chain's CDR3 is CASSVGSRQNYGYTF. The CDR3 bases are TGTGCCAGCAGCGTAGGATCTAGACAGAACTATGGCTACACCTTC.

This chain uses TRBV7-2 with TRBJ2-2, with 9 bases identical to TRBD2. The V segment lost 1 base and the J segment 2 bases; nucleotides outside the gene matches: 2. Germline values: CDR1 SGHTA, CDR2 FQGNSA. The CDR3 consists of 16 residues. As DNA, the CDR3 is TGTGCCAGCAGCTTAGGACTAGCGGTTAACACCGGGGAGCTGTTTTTT. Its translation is CASSLGLAVNTGELFF.